The 8 T cell receptor beta chains reported below all come from one sample, sequenced in a study of control samples from healthy donors and cancer patients. Only in-frame clones appear in the TCRdb table, and some are missing; sequencing was by immunoSEQ multiplex PCR. The sample lists around 89,000 clones; almost 85% were seen once. The source material was blood. Receptors originate from a woman in her sixties or seventies in good health.

The chain employs TRBV12-5 and TRBJ2-2; D may match TRBD1 or TRBD2 (5 bases each). Germline V gene sequence: CDR1 LGHNT, CDR2 FRNRAP. This CDR3 contains 15 residues. The V gene lost 0 bases and the J gene lost 7 bases, with 12 bases spanning the gap. CDR3 residues: CASGLVAQGVGELFF. The DNA for the CDR3 is TGTGCTAGTGGTTTGGTGGCCCAGGGAGTCGGGGAGCTGTTTTTT.

CDR3 residues: CASRGQANSPLHF. CDR3 DNA: TGTGCCAGCAGGGGACAGGCAAATTCACCCCTCCACTTT. The chain carries TRBV27 and TRBJ1-6, with 8 bases that match TRBD1. Germline lookup yields CDR1 MNHEY and CDR2 SMNVEV (reference sequence). V lost 6 bases to trimming and J lost 7 bases; unmatched junction nucleotides: 2. CDR3 length: 13 amino acids.

V is TRBV2 and J is TRBJ1-2; possible D gene TRBD1, 5 bases. Trimming cost V 8 bases and J 8 bases, with 18 bases left between them. CDR3 length equals 13 residues. Germline loops: CDR1 SNHLY, CDR2 FYNNEI. The CDR3 DNA sequence: TGTGCCAGCCAACTGGGACGGCTCGACGGCTACACCTTC. It encodes CASQLGRLDGYTF.

The chain couples TRBV3-1 (or the pseudogene TRBV3-2) to TRBJ1-2; 9 bases agree with TRBD1. CDR1 and CDR2 from the germline V gene are LGHDT and YNNKEL (reference sequence). This CDR3 has 15 residues. Unmatched junction bases numbered 4, after V lost 0 bases and J lost 5 bases. This CDR3 reads CASSQEYGQGYGYTF. The CDR3 region has the DNA TGTGCCAGCAGCCAAGAGTATGGACAGGGGTATGGCTACACCTTC.

The CDR3 spells CASSPDSLPYGYTF. CDR3 sequence (DNA): TGTGCCAGCAGCCCGGACAGCCTACCATACGGCTACACCTTC. The chain is built from TRBV5-5 and TRBJ1-2; possible D gene TRBD1, 6 bases. This CDR3 comprises 14 residues. The germline V and J ends were trimmed by 4 bases and 8 bases, with 18 bases remaining between them. The germline gives CDR1 SGHKS, CDR2 YYEKEE (reference sequence).

This clone was observed a single time. V is TRBV21-1 and J is TRBJ1-1. TRBV21-1 is a listed pseudogene. This CDR3 has 19 residues. The CDR3 DNA sequence: TGTGCCAGCAGCAAATCTGCTGAGAGGGGGGGAGACATGAACACTGAAGCTTTCTTT. Its translation is CASSKSAERGGDMNTEAFF.

The V and J genes are TRBV6-2 or TRBV6-3 and TRBJ2-5; tentatively, D is TRBD2 (6 bases). Deletions cut 1 base from V and 5 bases from J, with 17 bases between. From germline, CDR1 is MNHEY and CDR2 SVGEGT. The CDR3 has 16 residues. The CDR3 bases are TGTGCCAGCAGTTACTGGAAGTCCGGGGGTGGGGAGACCCAGTACTTC. It specifies CASSYWKSGGGETQYF.

This chain uses TRBV14 with TRBJ1-4; 8 nucleotides agree with TRBD1. The CDR3 sequence is 16 residues long. The V gene's germline CDR1 is SGHDN and CDR2 FVKESK. The V gene end was trimmed by 4 bases and the J gene end by 0 bases; junction bases not matched to a gene: 4. The CDR3 DNA reads TGTGCCAGCAGCCGAGGGACAGGTGCAACTAATGAAAAACTGTTTTTT. Protein: CASSRGTGATNEKLFF.